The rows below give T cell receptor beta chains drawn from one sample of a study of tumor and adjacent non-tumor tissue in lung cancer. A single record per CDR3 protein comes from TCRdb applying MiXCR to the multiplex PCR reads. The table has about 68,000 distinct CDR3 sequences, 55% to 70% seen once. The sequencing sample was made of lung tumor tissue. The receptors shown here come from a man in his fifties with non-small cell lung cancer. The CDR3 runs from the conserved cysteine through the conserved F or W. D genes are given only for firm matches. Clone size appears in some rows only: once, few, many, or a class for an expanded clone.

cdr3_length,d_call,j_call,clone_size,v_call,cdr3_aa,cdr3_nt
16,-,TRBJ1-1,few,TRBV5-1,CASSLGGTGYNTEASF,TGCGCCAGCAGCTTGGGGGGTACGGGGTATAACACTGAAGCTTCCTTT
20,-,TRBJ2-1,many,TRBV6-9,CASSYLFNVTGPRGYNEQFF,TGTGCCAGCAGTTATTTGTTCAACGTGACGGGACCGAGAGGCTACAATGAGCAGTTCTTC
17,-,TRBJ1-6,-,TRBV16,CASSKSGAAGEDSPLHF,TGTGCCAGCAGCAAATCTGGGGCAGCCGGCGAGGATTCACCCCTCCACTTT
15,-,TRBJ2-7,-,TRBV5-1,CASSLAWDVPYEQYF,TGCGCCAGCAGTTTGGCCTGGGATGTCCCCTACGAGCAGTACTTC
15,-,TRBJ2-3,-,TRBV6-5,CTSSYEGGGTYTQYF,TGTACCAGCAGTTACGAGGGCGGCGGCACATATACGCAGTATTTT
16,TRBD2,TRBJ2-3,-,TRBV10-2,CAGSRQGLAGADTQYF,TGCGCAGGCAGCCGCCAGGGGCTAGCGGGAGCAGATACGCAGTATTTT
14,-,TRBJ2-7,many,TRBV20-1,CSARGGGGAYEQYF,TGCAGTGCCCGGGGGGGAGGGGGCGCGTACGAGCAGTACTTC
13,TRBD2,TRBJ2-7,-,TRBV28,CASSLGRDYEQHF,TGTGCCAGCAGTTTAGGCAGGGACTACGAGCAGCACTTC
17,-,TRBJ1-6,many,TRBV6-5,CASSYSPSTGRISPLHF,TGTGCCAGCAGTTACTCGCCCTCCACAGGAAGGATTTCACCCCTCCACTTT
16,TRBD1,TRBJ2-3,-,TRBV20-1,CSARFSGQGFTDTQYF,TGCAGTGCTCGATTCTCGGGACAGGGTTTCACAGATACGCAGTATTTT
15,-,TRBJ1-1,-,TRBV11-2,CASSPWTCSGIEAFF,TGTGCCAGCAGCCCCTGGACTTGCAGTGGTATTGAAGCTTTCTTT
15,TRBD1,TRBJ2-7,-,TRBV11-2,CASSLGDSSSYERYF,TGTGCCAGCAGTTTAGGGGACAGTTCCTCCTACGAGCGGTACTTC
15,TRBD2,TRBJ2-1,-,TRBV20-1,CSATTGLAGDNEQFF,TGCAGTGCCACCACGGGGCTAGCGGGCGACAATGAGCAGTTCTTC
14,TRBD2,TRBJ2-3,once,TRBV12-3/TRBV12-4,CASSQSGGADTQYF,TGTGCCAGCAGTCAGTCGGGGGGGGCAGATACGCAGTATTTT
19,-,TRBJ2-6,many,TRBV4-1,CASSPTIQRGVSGANVLTF,TGCGCCAGCAGCCCGACGATCCAAAGAGGGGTCTCTGGGGCCAACGTCCTGACTTTC
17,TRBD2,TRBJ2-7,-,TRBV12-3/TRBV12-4,CASMPSSTSGTVYEQYF,TGTGCCAGCATGCCCTCCTCGACTAGCGGGACCGTCTACGAACAGTACTTC
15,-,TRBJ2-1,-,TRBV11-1,CASSSTNGSYNEQFF,TGTGCCAGCAGCTCAACTAACGGATCCTACAATGAACAGTTCTTC
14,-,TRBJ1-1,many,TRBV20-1,CSASTLSGATEAFF,TGCAGTGCTAGTACCCTCTCGGGTGCCACTGAAGCTTTCTTT
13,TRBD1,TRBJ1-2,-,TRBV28,CASSGQVGYCYTF,TGTGCCAGCAGCGGACAGGTGGGCTATTGCTACACCTTC
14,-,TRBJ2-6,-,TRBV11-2,CTSSPAAGANVLTF,TGTACCAGCAGCCCCGCTGCTGGGGCCAACGTCCTGACTTTC
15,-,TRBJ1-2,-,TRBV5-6,CGNSTLTGINYGYTF,TGTGGCAACAGCACTCTGACAGGAATTAACTATGGCTACACCTTC
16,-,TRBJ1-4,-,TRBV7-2,CGSSFSSGPLEEKLFF,TGTGGCAGTAGCTTTTCGTCGGGCCCGTTGGAGGAAAAACTGTTTTTT
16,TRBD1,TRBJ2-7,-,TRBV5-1,CASSSGHRDRVSEQYF,TGCGCCAGCAGCTCGGGACATAGGGACAGGGTCTCCGAGCAGTACTTC
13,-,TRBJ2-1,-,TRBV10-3,CVISVLGNNEQFF,TGTGTCATCAGTGTACTAGGAAACAATGAGCAGTTCTTC
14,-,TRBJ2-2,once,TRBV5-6,CASSMTRNTEELFF,TGTGCCAGCAGCATGACAAGGAACACCGAGGAGCTGTTTTTT